The entry that follows covers one T cell receptor beta chain sequence. This specimen belongs to a study of blood T cells in healthy people across ages. This CDR3 contains 17 residues. V was clipped by 3 bases and J by 2 bases, with 17 bases between them. CDR1 DFQATT and CDR2 SNEGSKA come from the germline V gene (reference sequence). Through a sample-barcoded 5' primer and a J-beta primer mix, a second PCR was run for roughly 6 to 12 cycles. TCRdb passed the 5' RACE reads through MiXCR, listing each CDR3 protein once. The table lists 910,000 or so distinct CDR3 sequences, just over 50% of them singletons.

The sample comprised blood. The rearrangement links TRBV20-1 to TRBJ2-6; D perhaps matches TRBD2 (5 bases). The origin of this receptor is a woman between 55 and 75 years old in good health. CDR3 loop: CSARGLGRGTGANVLTF. CDR3 bases: TGCAGTGCTAGGGGGTTGGGCAGAGGGACTGGGGCCAACGTCCTGACTTTC.